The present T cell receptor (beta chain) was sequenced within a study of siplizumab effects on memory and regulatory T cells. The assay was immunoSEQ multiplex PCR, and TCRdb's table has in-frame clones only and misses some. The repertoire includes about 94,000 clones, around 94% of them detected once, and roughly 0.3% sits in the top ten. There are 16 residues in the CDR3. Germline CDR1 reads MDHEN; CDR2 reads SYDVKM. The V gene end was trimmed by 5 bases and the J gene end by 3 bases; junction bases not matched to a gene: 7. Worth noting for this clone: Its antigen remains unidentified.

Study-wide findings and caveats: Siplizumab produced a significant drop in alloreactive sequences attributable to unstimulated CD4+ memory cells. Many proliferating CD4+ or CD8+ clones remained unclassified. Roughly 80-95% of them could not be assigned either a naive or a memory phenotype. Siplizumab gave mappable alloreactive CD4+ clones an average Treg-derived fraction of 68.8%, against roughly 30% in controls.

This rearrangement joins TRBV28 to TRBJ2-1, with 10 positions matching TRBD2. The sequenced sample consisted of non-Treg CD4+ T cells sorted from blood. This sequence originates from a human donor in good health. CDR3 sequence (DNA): TGTGCCAGCAGTCCGGTAGCGGGAGGTAGCTACAATGAGCAGTTCTTC. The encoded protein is CASSPVAGGSYNEQFF.